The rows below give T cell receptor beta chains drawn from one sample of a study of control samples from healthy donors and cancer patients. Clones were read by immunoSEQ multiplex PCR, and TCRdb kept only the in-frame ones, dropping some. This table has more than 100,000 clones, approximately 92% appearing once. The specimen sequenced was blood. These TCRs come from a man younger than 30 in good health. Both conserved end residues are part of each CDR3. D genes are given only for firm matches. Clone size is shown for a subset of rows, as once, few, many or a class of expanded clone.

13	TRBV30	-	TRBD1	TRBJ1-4	TGTGCCTGGGGGACAGCCTATAATGAAAAACTGTTTTTT	CAWGTAYNEKLFF
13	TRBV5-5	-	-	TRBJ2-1	TGTGCCAGCAGCTTGGACGGCTACAATGAGCAGTTCTTC	CASSLDGYNEQFF
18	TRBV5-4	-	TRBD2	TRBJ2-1	TGTGCCAGCAGCACCTTAGCGGGAGGGCGGTTATTTGACGATGAGCAGTTCTTC	CASSTLAGGRLFDDEQFF
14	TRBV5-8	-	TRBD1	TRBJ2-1	TGTGCCAGCAGCTTCTGGGCAGGGGGCAATGAGCAGTTCTTC	CASSFWAGGNEQFF
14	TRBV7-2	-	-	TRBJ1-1	TGTGCCAGCAGCTTAGGCGGGCTGAACACTGAAGCTTTCTTT	CASSLGGLNTEAFF
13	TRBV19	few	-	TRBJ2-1	TGTGCCAGTAGTATTCAGGATCTCGATGAGCAGTTCTTC	CASSIQDLDEQFF
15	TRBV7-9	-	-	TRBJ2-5	TGTGCCAGCAGCTCCCAAGAGGGCAGGGTGGAGACCCAGTACTTC	CASSSQEGRVETQYF
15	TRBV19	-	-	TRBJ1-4	TGTGCCAGTAGTATTTGGACCCAAGGAATTGAAAAACTGTTTTTT	CASSIWTQGIEKLFF
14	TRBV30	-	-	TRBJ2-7	TGTGCCTGGAGTCGGGGACTGGGCGGGTACGAGCAGTACTTC	CAWSRGLGGYEQYF
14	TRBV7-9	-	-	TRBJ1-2	TGTGCCAGCAGCTTAATCGGCCCCTCGGGCGGCTACACCTTC	CASSLIGPSGGYTF
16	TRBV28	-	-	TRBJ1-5	TGTGCCAGCGCAGGATCTTGGACGGCTAGCAATCAGCCCCAGCATTTT	CASAGSWTASNQPQHF
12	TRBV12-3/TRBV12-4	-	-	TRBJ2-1	TGTGCCAGCAGTTTAAGTTCCAATGAGCAGTTCTTC	CASSLSSNEQFF
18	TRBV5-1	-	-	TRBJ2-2	TGCGCCAGCAGCTTGGCCCGGGGAGTTAGGGCCTTCACCGGGGAGCTGTTTTTT	CASSLARGVRAFTGELFF
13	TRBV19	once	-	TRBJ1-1	TGTGCCAGTAGTACTCCGGGAAGCACTGAAGCTTTCTTT	CASSTPGSTEAFF
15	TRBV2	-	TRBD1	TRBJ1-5	TGTGCCAGCAGCAGGAGTTCGGGACAGGTTCAGCCCCAGCATTTT	CASSRSSGQVQPQHF
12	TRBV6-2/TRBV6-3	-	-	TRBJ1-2	TGTGCCAGCAGTGAGTCAAATGACGGCTACACCTTC	CASSESNDGYTF
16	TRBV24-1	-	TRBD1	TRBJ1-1	TGTGCCACCAGTGAATCCACCGGACAGGGGGTCGCTGAAGCTTTCTTT	CATSESTGQGVAEAFF
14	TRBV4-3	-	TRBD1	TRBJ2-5	TGCGCCAGCAGCCAAGGACAGGGGGGAGAGACCCAGTACTTC	CASSQGQGGETQYF
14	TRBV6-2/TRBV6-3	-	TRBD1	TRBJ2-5	TGTGCCAGCAGTTACTGGGACAGTTCCAGGGCCCAGTACTTC	CASSYWDSSRAQYF
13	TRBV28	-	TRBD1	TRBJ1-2	TGTGCCAGCAGTGGGGACAGGGGAGGTGGCTACACCTTC	CASSGDRGGGYTF
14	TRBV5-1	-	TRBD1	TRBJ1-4	TGCGCCAGCAGCTTACAGGGGGCGAATGAAAAACTGTTTTTT	CASSLQGANEKLFF
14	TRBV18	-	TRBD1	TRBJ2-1	TGTGCCAGCTCACCGGGACAGGGTTGGAAGGAGCAGTTCTTC	CASSPGQGWKEQFF
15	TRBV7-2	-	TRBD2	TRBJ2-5	TGTGCCAGCAGCAAAGGGACTAGCGAGGGCGAGACCCAGTACTTC	CASSKGTSEGETQYF
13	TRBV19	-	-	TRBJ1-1	TGTGCCACGCGTGCAGGGAGGGCCACTGAAGCTTTCTTT	CATRAGRATEAFF
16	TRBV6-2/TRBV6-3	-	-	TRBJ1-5	TGTGCCAGCAGTTACGAGGGGGACAATAGCAATCAGCCCCAGCATTTT	CASSYEGDNSNQPQHF
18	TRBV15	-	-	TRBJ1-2	TGTGCCACCAGCAGACCCTCACGGGGTAAGATGCCTGACTATGGCTACACCTTC	CATSRPSRGKMPDYGYTF
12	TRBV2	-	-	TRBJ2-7	-	CASILGLGEQYF
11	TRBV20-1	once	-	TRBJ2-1	TGCAGTGCTAGAGAATCAATCATGCAGTTCTTC	CSARESIMQFF
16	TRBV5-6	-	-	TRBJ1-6	TGTGCCAGCAGCTCTGGGAGATCGGACTATAATTCACCCCTCCACTTT	CASSSGRSDYNSPLHF
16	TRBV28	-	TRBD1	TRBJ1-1	TGTGCCAGCAGTTTACAAGGGGGCCTAGGGGACACTGAAGCTTTCTTT	CASSLQGGLGDTEAFF
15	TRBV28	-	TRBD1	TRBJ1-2	TGTGCCAGCAGCCCGCCCGACAGGGCCGGCTATGGCTACACCTTC	CASSPPDRAGYGYTF
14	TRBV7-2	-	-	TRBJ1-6	TGTGCCAGCAGCGAACAGGGCCCTAATTCACCCCTCCACTTT	CASSEQGPNSPLHF
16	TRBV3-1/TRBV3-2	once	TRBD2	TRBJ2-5	TGTGCCAGCAGCCCGGGACTAGCGGGCCCCCAAGAGACCCAGTACTTC	CASSPGLAGPQETQYF
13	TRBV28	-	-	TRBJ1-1	TGTGCCAGCAGTTTGCCAGGCAACACTGAAGCTTTCTTT	CASSLPGNTEAFF
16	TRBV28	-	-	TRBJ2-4	TGTGCCAGCAGTTCAAATTACCTACTAGCCAAAAACATTCAGTACTTC	CASSSNYLLAKNIQYF
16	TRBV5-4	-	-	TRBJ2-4	TGTGCCAGCAGCTCGGGGGACTCCTTAGCCAAAAACATTCAGTACTTC	CASSSGDSLAKNIQYF
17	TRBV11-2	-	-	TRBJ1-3	TGTGCCAGCAGCTCAATGATGGGGGACGACTCTGGAAACACCATATATTTT	CASSSMMGDDSGNTIYF
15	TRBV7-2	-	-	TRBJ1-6	TGTGCCAGCAGCGCCGATCAGGGTGGTAATTCACCCCTCCACTTT	CASSADQGGNSPLHF
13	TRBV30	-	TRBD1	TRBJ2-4	TGTGCCTCAGGGCAGGGGGCGGAAAACATTCAGTACTTC	CASGQGAENIQYF
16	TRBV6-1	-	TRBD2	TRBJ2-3	TGTGCCAGCAGTGTGACTAGCGGGGGGGCAGTGGATACGCAGTATTTT	CASSVTSGGAVDTQYF
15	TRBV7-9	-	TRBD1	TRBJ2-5	TGTGCCAGCAGCTTAAGGACAGGGGATGGGGAGACCCAGTACTTC	CASSLRTGDGETQYF
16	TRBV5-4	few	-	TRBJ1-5	TGTGCCAGCAGCTTGGGGGGATCCGGGGGCAATCAGCCCCAGCATTTT	CASSLGGSGGNQPQHF
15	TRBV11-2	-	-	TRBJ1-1	TGTGCCAGCAGCTTAGGCGGCAGACAGAACACTGAAGCTTTCTTT	CASSLGGRQNTEAFF
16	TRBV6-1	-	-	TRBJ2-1	TGTGCCAGCAGTGAAGCTGACGGACTACCCTACAATGAGCAGTTCTTC	CASSEADGLPYNEQFF
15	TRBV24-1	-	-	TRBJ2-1	TGTGCCACCAGCGATGTGCAGGGCGAAGACAATGAGCAGTTCTTC	CATSDVQGEDNEQFF
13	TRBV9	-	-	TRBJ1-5	TGTGCCAGCAGCGTAGGAGGTGTCCAGCCCCAGCATTTT	CASSVGGVQPQHF
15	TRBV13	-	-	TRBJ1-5	TGTGCCAGCAGCTTATGGGCAGGGGGCAATCAGCCCCAGCATTTT	CASSLWAGGNQPQHF
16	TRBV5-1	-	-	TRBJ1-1	TGCGCCAGCAGCTTGGCACTGTCCCCTATGAACACTGAAGCTTTCTTT	CASSLALSPMNTEAFF